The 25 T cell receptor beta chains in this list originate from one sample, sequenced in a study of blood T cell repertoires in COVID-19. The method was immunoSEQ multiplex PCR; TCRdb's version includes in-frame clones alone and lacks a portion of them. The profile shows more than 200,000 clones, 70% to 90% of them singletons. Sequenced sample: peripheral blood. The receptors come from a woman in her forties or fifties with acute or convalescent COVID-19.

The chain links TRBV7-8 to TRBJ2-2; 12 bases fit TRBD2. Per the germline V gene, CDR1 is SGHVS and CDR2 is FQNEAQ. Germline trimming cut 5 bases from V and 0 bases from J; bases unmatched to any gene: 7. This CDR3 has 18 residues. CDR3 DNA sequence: TGTGCCAGCAGCACAATGAGACTAGCGGGGGCGAACACCGGGGAGCTGTTTTTT. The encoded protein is CASSTMRLAGANTGELFF.

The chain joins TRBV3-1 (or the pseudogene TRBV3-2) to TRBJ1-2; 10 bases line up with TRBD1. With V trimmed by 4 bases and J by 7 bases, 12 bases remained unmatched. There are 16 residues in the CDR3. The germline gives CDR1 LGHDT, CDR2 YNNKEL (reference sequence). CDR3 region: CASSPSDRGLFGGYTF. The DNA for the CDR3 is TGTGCCAGCAGCCCATCAGACAGGGGGCTTTTTGGTGGCTACACCTTC.

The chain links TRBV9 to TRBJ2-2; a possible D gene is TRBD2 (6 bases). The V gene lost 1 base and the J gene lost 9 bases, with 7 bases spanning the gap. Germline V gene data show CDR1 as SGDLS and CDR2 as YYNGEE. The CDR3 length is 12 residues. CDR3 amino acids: CASSVTSRELFF. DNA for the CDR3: TGTGCCAGCAGCGTAACTAGCCGGGAGCTGTTTTTT.

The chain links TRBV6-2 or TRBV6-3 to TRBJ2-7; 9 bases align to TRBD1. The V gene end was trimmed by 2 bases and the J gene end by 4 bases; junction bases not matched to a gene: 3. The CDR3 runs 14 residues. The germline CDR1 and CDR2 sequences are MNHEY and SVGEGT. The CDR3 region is CASSYETGGYEQYF. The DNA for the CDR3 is TGTGCCAGCAGTTACGAGACAGGGGGGTACGAGCAGTACTTC.

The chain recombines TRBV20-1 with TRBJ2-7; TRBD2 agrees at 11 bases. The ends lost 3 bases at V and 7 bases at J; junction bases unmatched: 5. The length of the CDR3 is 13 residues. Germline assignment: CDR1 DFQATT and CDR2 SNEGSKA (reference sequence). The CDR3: CSASLAGGEEQYF. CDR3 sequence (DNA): TGCAGTGCTAGTCTAGCGGGGGGTGAGGAGCAGTACTTC.

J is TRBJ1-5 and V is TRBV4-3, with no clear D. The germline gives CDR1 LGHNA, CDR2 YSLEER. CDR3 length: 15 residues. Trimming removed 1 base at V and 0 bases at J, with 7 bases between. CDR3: CASSQGANSNQPQHF. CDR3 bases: TGCGCCAGCAGCCAAGGAGCGAATAGCAATCAGCCCCAGCATTTT.

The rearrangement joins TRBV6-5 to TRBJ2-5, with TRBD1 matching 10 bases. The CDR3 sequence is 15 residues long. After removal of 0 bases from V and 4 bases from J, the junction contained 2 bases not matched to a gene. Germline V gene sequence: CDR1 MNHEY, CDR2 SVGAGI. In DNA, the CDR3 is TGTGCCAGCAGTTACTCGACAGGGGGCGCAGAGACCCAGTACTTC. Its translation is CASSYSTGGAETQYF.

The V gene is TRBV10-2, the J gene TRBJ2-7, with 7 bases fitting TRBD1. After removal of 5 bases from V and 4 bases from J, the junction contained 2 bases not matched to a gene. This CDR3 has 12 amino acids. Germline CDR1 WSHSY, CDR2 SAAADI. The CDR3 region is CASSLQGYEQYF. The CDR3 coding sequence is TGCGCCAGCAGTTTACAGGGGTACGAGCAGTACTTC.

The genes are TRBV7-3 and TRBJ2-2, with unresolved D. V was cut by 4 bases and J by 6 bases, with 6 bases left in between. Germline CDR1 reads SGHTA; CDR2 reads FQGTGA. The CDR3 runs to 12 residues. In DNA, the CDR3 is TGTGCCAGCAGCTCGCGAGCCGGGGAGCTGTTTTTT. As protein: CASSSRAGELFF.

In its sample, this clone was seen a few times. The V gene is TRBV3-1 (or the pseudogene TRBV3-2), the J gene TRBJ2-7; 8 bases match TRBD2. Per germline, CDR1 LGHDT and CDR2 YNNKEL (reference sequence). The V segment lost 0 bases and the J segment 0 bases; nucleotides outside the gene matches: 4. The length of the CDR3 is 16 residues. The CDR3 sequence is CASSQDASGLSYEQYF. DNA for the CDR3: TGTGCCAGCAGCCAAGATGCTAGCGGGCTCTCCTACGAGCAGTACTTC.

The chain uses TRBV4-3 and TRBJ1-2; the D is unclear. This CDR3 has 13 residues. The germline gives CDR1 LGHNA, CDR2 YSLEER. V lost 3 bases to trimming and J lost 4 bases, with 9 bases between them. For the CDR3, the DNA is TGCGCCAGCAGCCACAACGGTCTCTATGGCTACACCTTC. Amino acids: CASSHNGLYGYTF.

The CDR3 nucleotides are TGTGCCAGCAGCCCCATACAGACCTCCTACGAGCAGTACTTC. It is translated as CASSPIQTSYEQYF. The chain recombines TRBV11-3 with TRBJ2-7; the D is unclear. The germline CDR1 and CDR2 sequences are SGHNT and YENEEA. The CDR3 is 14 amino acids. Trimming pared 5 bases from V and 0 bases from J, leaving 11 bases between.

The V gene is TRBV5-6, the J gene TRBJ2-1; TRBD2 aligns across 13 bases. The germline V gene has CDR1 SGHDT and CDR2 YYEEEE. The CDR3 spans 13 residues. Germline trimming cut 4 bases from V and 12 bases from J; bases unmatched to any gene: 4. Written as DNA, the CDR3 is TGTGCCAGCAGCACTAGCGGGAGGGCCCGGCAGTTCTTC. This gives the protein CASSTSGRARQFF. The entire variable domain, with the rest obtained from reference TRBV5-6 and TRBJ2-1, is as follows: DAGVTQSPTHLIKTRGQQVTLRCSPKSGHDTVSWYQQALGQGPQFIFQYYEEEERQRGNFPDRFSGHQFPNYSSELNVNALLLGDSALYLCASSTSGRARQFFGPGTRLTVL.

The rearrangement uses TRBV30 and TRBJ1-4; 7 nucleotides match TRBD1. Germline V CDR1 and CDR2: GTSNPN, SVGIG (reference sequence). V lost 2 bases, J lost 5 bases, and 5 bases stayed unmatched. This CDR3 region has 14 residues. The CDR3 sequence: CAWSPDRVNEKLFF. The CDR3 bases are TGTGCCTGGAGTCCCGACAGGGTGAATGAAAAACTGTTTTTT.

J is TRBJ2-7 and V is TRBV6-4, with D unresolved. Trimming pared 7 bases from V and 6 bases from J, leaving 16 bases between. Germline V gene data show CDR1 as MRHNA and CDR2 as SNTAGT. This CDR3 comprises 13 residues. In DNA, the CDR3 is TGTGCCAGCAACGAATTCTCGCGAGGCGAGCAGTACTTC. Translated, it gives CASNEFSRGEQYF.

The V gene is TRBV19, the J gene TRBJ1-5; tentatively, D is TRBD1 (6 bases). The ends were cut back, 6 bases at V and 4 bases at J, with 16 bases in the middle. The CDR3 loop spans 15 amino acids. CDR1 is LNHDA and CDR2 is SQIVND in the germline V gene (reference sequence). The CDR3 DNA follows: TGTGCCAGTAGGCCCGGACAGAGCTTAAATCAGCCCCAGCATTTT. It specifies CASRPGQSLNQPQHF.

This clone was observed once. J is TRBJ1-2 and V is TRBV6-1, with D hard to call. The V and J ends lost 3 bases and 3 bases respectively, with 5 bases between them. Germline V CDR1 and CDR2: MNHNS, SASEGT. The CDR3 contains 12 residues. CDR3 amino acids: CASSESYYGYTF. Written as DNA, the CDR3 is TGTGCCAGCAGTGAGTCATACTATGGCTACACCTTC.

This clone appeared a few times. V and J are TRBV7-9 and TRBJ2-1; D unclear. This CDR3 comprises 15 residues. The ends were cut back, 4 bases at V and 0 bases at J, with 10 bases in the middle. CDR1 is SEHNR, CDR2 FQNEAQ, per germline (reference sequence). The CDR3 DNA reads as TGTGCCAGCAGCTCGGGTGACCGCTCCTACAATGAGCAGTTCTTC. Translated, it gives CASSSGDRSYNEQFF.

CDR3 DNA: TGTGCCAGCAGACAAAGACAGGCCTATGGCTACACCTTC. It codes for CASRQRQAYGYTF. V and J are TRBV27 and TRBJ1-2, with D tentatively TRBD1 (6 bases). The CDR3 loop spans 13 amino acids. The ends were cut back, 6 bases at V and 4 bases at J, with 12 bases in the middle. Germline V gene lookup returns CDR1 MNHEY and CDR2 SMNVEV (reference sequence).

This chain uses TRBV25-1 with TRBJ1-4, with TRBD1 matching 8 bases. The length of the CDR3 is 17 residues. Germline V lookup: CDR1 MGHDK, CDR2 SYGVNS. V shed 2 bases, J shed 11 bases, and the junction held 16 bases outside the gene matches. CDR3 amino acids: CASSEGRDRSPSGKLFF. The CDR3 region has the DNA TGTGCCAGCAGTGAAGGACGGGACAGGTCTCCCAGCGGGAAACTGTTTTTT.

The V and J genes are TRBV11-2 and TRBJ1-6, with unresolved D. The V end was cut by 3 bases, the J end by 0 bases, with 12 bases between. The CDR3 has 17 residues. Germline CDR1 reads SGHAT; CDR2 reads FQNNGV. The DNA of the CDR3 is TGTGCCAGCAGCTTGGCGGGGTTGAGCTCCTATAATTCACCCCTCCACTTT. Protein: CASSLAGLSSYNSPLHF.

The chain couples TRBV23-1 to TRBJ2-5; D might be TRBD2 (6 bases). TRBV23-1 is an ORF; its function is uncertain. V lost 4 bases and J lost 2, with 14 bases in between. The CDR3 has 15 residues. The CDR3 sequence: CASSRHKLAQETQYF. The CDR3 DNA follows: TGCGCCAGCAGTCGACATAAACTAGCTCAAGAGACCCAGTACTTC.

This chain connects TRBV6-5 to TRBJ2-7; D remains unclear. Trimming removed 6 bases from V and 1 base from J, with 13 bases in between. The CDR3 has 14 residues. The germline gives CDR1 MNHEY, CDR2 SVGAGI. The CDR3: CASSRDIVSYEQYF. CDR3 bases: TGTGCCAGCAGCCGCGACATAGTATCCTACGAGCAGTACTTC.

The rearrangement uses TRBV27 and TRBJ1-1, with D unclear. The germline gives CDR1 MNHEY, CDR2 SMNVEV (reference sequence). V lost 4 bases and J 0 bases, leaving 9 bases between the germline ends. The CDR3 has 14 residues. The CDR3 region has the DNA TGTGCCAGCAGTTCTAGGAACATGAACACTGAAGCTTTCTTT. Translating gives CASSSRNMNTEAFF.

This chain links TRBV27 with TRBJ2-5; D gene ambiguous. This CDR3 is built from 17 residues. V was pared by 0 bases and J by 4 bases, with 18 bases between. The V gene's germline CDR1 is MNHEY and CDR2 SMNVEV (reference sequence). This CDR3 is CASSLSPTVALGETQYF. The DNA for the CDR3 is TGTGCCAGCAGTTTATCCCCTACAGTCGCGTTGGGAGAGACCCAGTACTTC.